This T cell receptor (beta chain) was sequenced in a study of blood T cell repertoires in COVID-19. On the study more broadly: Samples representing acute and convalescent COVID-19 were sourced from the United States, Italy and Spain. T cells, B-cell-depleted T cells, or PBMCs provided the cDNA or gDNA that served as material.

Original methodology: Nucleated cell number was recorded as an estimate derived from reference gene primer amplification. Libraries were prepared by immunoSEQ multiplex PCR; TCRdb keeps only in-frame clonotypes and omits some of them. Clone size and V and J calls were adopted from that table, with D and trimming inferred from the DNA. Of around 12,000 clones listed, about nine tenths are singletons. This clone showed up just once. The CDR3 is 13 residues long. The V gene end was trimmed by 4 bases and the J gene end by 5 bases; junction bases not matched to a gene: 0. The TCR originated in a human donor in a cohort sampled during active COVID-19. The sample taken for sequencing was peripheral blood. The rearrangement joins TRBV12-3 or TRBV12-4 to TRBJ2-1, with TRBD1 identical over 9 bases. The CDR3 DNA follows: TGTGCCAGCAGTTGGACAGGGGACAATGAGCAGTTCTTC. Protein: CASSWTGDNEQFF.